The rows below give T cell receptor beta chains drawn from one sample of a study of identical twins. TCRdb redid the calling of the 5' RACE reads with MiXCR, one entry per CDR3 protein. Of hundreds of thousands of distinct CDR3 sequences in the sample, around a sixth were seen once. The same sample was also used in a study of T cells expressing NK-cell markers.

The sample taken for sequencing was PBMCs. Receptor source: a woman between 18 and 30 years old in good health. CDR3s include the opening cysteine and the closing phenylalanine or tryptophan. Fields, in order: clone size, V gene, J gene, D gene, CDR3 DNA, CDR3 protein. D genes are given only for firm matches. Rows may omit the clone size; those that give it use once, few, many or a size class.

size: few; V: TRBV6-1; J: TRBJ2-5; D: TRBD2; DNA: TGTGCCAGTACCGGACTAGACCAAGAGACCCAGTACTTC; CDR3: CASTGLDQETQYF
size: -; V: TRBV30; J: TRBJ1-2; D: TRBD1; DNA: TGTGCCTGCAGCCCGGACAGGATCCAAGGCTACACCTTC; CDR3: CACSPDRIQGYTF
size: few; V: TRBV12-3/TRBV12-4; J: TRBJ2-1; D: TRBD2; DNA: TGTGCCAGCAGTTCCCAGGGAAGCGGGAGATTTGGTGAGCAGTTCTTC; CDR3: CASSSQGSGRFGEQFF
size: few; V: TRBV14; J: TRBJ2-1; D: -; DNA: TGTGCCAGCAGCCAAGAGACCAGCGGCTACAATGAGCAGTTCTTC; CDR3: CASSQETSGYNEQFF
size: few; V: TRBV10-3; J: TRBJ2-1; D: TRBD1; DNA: TGTGCCATCGGTACAGGGGGCTCGAATGAGCAGTTCTTC; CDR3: CAIGTGGSNEQFF
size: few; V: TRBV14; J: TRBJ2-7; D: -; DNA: TGTGCCAGCAGCCATCCGGTGGGGGGAGGACCTTACGAGCAGTACTTC; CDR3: CASSHPVGGGPYEQYF
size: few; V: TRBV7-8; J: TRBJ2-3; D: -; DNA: TGTGCCAGCAGCTTAGGTCCTGCGGCGGGAGATACGCAGTATTTT; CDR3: CASSLGPAAGDTQYF
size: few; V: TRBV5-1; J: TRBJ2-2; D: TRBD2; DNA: TGCGCCAGCAGCTTGCAACCGGGGGGGTCGTACACCGGGGAGCTGTTTTTT; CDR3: CASSLQPGGSYTGELFF
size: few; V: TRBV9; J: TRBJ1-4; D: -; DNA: TGTGCCAGCAGCGCAGGTGGGAGAAACGAAAAACTGTTTTTT; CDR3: CASSAGGRNEKLFF
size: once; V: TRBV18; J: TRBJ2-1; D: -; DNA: TGTGCCACCCCTACCGGGTTGAGCGGTAATGAGCAGTTCTTC; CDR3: CATPTGLSGNEQFF
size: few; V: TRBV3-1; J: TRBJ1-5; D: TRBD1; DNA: TGTGCCAGCAGCCCCGGCCCGGGACAGGGGGCTGGCAATCAGCCCCAGCATTTT; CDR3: CASSPGPGQGAGNQPQHF
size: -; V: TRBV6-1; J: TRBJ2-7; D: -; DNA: TGTGCCAGCAATATGCTAGCGCTGGGCTACGAGCAGTACTTC; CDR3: CASNMLALGYEQYF
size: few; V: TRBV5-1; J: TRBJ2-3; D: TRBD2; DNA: TGCGCCAGCAGCTTGCTACTAGCGGGAGCGTTAGATACGCAGTATTTT; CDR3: CASSLLLAGALDTQYF
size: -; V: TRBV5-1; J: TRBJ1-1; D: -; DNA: TGCGCCAGCAGCGATGACCCGAACACTGAAGCTTTCTTT; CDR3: CASSDDPNTEAFF
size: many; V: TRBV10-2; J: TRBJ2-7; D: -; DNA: TGCGCCAGCAGTGATAGCCGGGCCGGCGAGCAGTACTTC; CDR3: CASSDSRAGEQYF
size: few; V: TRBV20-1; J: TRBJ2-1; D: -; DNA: TGCAGTGCTAGAGTCCGGGACACGCCCTACAATGAGCAGTTCTTC; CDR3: CSARVRDTPYNEQFF
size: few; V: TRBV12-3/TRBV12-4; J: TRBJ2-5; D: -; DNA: TGTGCCAGCAGTGTCCCAACCAGCGAGACCCAGTACTTC; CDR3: CASSVPTSETQYF
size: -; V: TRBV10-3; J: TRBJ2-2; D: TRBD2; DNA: TGTGCCATCAGTGTAAATAGCGGGAGGACCGGGGAGCTGTTTTTT; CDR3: CAISVNSGRTGELFF
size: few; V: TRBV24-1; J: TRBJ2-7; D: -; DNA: TGTGCCACCAGTGATAGTCACAGCTACGAGCAGTACTTC; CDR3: CATSDSHSYEQYF
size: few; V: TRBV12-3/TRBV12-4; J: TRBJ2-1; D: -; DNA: TGTGCCAGCAGTTTGGGTAGGAGATACAATGAGCAGTTCTTC; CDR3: CASSLGRRYNEQFF
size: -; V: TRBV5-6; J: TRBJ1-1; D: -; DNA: TGTGCCAGCAGCGGGGGACGGTGGGCTGAAGCTTTCTTT; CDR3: CASSGGRWAEAFF
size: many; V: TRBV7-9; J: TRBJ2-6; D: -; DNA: TGTGCCAGCAGCTTAGTGGCTGGGGCCAACGTCCTGACTTTC; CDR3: CASSLVAGANVLTF
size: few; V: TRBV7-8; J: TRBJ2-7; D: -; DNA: TGTGCCAGCAGCTTAACTAGCGGGGGACAGGGGCTCTACGAGCAGTACTTC; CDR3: CASSLTSGGQGLYEQYF
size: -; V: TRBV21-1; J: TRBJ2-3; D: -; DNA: TGTGCCAGCAGCAAAGGCGGGGTTCGCGGGAACCGAAGAGATACGCAGTATTTT; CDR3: CASSKGGVRGNRRDTQYF
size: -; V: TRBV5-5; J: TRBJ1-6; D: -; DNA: TGTGCCAGCAGCGTGGAGGGGTTGAGCTCCTATAATTCACCCCTCCACTTT; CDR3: CASSVEGLSSYNSPLHF
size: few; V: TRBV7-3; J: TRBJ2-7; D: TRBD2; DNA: TGTGCCAGCAGCGTAACCGGGACTAGAGGCTACGAGCAGTACTTC; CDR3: CASSVTGTRGYEQYF
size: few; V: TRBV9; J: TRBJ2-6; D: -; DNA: TGTGCCAGCAGCGTAGTGGCGGCTGGGGCCAACGTCCTGACTTTC; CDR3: CASSVVAAGANVLTF
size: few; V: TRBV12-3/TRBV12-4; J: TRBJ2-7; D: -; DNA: TGTGCCAGCAGGCTGTCCGGGACCCCGGACGAGCAGTACTTC; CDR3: CASRLSGTPDEQYF
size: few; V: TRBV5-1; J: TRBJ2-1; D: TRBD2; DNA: TGCGCCAGCAGCTTGGACCCCGGGACTACGGCCGCCAAGTTCTTC; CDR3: CASSLDPGTTAAKFF
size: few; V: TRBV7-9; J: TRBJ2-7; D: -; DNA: TGTGCCAGCCTTTCCCTTGAGGGGGGCGGCTACGAGCAGTACTTC; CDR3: CASLSLEGGGYEQYF